The clone carrying this TCR beta chain was picked up one time. Its antigen remains unknown. The protocol was immunoSEQ multiplex PCR, while the TCRdb copy is restricted to in-frame clones and leaves out a portion. The table has under 75,000 clones, less than 85% seen once; the top ten hold 0.53%. Germline V CDR1 and CDR2: SNHLY, FYNNEI. With 3 bases clipped from V and 4 bases from J, the junction kept 5 bases outside the gene matches. This CDR3 is built from 15 residues. This entry is derived from a study of memory CD4+ T cells and cytomegalovirus serostatus. Single viable CD3+CD4+CD8-CD45RO+ cells were sorted as the memory CD4+ T cells. CMV serostatus came from serum IgG against pp150, pp28, p38, p52. After thawing, CD4+ T cells were positively selected. Study observations and caveats: CD4+ memory repertoires contained about two fifths of the 164 reported CMV TCRbeta sequences.

The origin of this receptor is an adult in good health and CMV-seronegative. Some clones in this sample may be carry-over from other donors' samples. This sequence joins TRBV2 and TRBJ2-3; 9 positions agree with TRBD2. The material sequenced was memory CD4+ T cells from blood. As DNA, the CDR3 is TGTGCCAGCAGTGATAGGCGGGGGGGCCCAGATACGCAGTATTTT. It yields the protein CASSDRRGGPDTQYF.